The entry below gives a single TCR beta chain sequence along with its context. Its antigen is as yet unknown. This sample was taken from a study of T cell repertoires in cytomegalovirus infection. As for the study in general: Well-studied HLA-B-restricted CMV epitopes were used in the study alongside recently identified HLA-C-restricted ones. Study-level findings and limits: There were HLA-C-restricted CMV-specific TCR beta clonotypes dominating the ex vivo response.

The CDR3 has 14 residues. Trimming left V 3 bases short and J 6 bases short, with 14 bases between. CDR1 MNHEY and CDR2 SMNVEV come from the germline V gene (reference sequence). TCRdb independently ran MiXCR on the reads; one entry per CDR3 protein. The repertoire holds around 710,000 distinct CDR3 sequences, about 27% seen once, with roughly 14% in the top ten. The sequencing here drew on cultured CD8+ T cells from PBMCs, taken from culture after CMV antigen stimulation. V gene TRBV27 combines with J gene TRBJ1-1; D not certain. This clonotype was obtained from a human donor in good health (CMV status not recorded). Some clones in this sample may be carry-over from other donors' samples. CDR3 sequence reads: CASSFRGFRAEAFF. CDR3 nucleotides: TGTGCCAGCAGTTTTCGAGGGTTTAGGGCTGAAGCTTTCTTT.